The 24 T cell receptor beta chains presented below share a single source sample, sequenced in a study of T cells after yellow fever vaccination. TCRdb recomputed calls from the 5' RACE reads with MiXCR, one row per CDR3 protein. The table shows about 360,000 distinct CDR3 sequences, with about 6% occurring only once. This material consisted of PBMCs, taken 5 days after the yellow fever booster vaccination. The receptors originated from a man aged 30-40 years who received the YFV17D yellow fever vaccine.

This clonotype was seen only a few times. V is TRBV20-1 and J is TRBJ2-3; 10 positions match TRBD2. CDR3 length: 15 amino acids. CDR1 is DFQATT and CDR2 is SNEGSKA in the germline V gene (reference sequence). Trimming at V came to 6 bases and at J to 4 bases, leaving 10 bases not matched to a gene. In nucleotides, the CDR3 is TGCAGTGCCCGCCGGGGAGCGGGAGGGTCAGATACGCAGTATTTT. As protein: CSARRGAGGSDTQYF.

The table lists this clonotype with many counts. The gene calls are TRBV20-1 and TRBJ2-3, with a tentative D call TRBD2 (6 bases). V shed 6 bases and J shed 0 bases, with 16 bases lying between them. The CDR3 is 15 amino acids. CDR1 is DFQATT and CDR2 is SNEGSKA in the germline V gene (reference sequence). This chain's CDR3 is CSATRLGISTDTQYF. The CDR3, as DNA: TGCAGTGCCACAAGACTAGGGATAAGCACAGATACGCAGTATTTT.

In this sample, this clonotype turned up a few times. The rearrangement joins TRBV27 to TRBJ1-3, with unresolved D. The germline V gene encodes CDR1 MNHEY and CDR2 SMNVEV (reference sequence). The ends were cut back, 3 bases at V and 0 bases at J, with 18 bases in the middle. The CDR3 consists of 18 residues. In DNA, the CDR3 is TGTGCCAGCAGTTTTAACAGCCCGTCCATTCCCTCTGGAAACACCATATATTTT. Translated, it gives CASSFNSPSIPSGNTIYF.

This clonotype occurred many times. J is TRBJ2-5 and V is TRBV24-1; perhaps TRBD2 as D (6 bases). The germline V gene encodes CDR1 KGHDR and CDR2 SFDVKD. This CDR3 region has 13 residues. Trimming shortened V by 6 bases and J by 5 bases, and 12 bases separated the two germline ends. The CDR3 sequence: CATSRPGTETQYF. CDR3 nucleotides: TGTGCCACCAGTCGGCCGGGGACTGAGACCCAGTACTTC.

This chain joins TRBV29-1 and TRBJ2-5; D gene uncertain. Germline V lookup: CDR1 SQVTM, CDR2 ANQGSEA. Trimming removed 4 bases at V and 5 bases at J, with 11 bases between. This CDR3 contains 12 residues. CDR3 DNA: TGCAGCGTTGCGGACGGACGGGAGACCCAGTACTTC. As protein: CSVADGRETQYF.

The genes are TRBV6-2 or TRBV6-3 and TRBJ2-7; 7 bases are shared with TRBD2. V shed 2 bases, J shed 6 bases, and the junction held 1 base outside the gene matches. Germline V gene sequence: CDR1 MNHEY, CDR2 SVGEGT. This CDR3 comprises 12 residues. The CDR3 nucleotides read TGTGCCAGCAGTTACGGGAGGGTCGAGCAGTACTTC. This gives the protein CASSYGRVEQYF.

Only a few counts were recorded for this clonotype. The junction differs from germline at one of its ends, possibly a read error. The chain is built from TRBV7-7 and TRBJ2-5, with D possibly being TRBD1 (6 bases). CDR3 size: 13 residues. Germline CDR1 is SSHAT and CDR2 is FNYEAQ (reference sequence). CDR3 residues: CASSRTEKETQYF. The CDR3 DNA reads as TGTGCTAGCAGCAGGACAGAGAAAGAGACCCAGTACTTC.

This clonotype was counted ten times or more. The V call is TRBV20-1, the J call TRBJ2-4, with D hard to call. CDR1 is DFQATT, CDR2 SNEGSKA, per germline (reference sequence). The V gene lost 3 bases and the J gene lost 4 bases, with 7 bases spanning the gap. The CDR3 is 12 residues long. In nucleotides, the CDR3 is TGCAGTGCTAGCCACGGGAAAAACATTCAGTACTTC. This translates into CSASHGKNIQYF.

There are a few counts of this clonotype. V gene TRBV6-2 or TRBV6-3 combines with J gene TRBJ1-5; D is uncertain. Germline V gives CDR1 MNHEY, CDR2 SVGEGT. Deletions cut 5 bases from V and 4 bases from J, with 12 bases between. The CDR3 has 14 amino acids. The CDR3 region is CASSRNRVNQPQHF. CDR3 DNA sequence: TGTGCCAGCAGTAGAAATCGAGTAAATCAGCCCCAGCATTTT.

This sequence joins TRBV18 and TRBJ2-3; D remains ambiguous. Trimming removed 5 bases at V and 6 bases at J, with 0 bases between. The germline V gene has CDR1 KGHSH and CDR2 LQKENI. This CDR3 is 9 amino acids long. The CDR3: CASSDTQYF. CDR3 DNA sequence: TGTGCCAGCTCAGATACGCAGTATTTT.

This clonotype was counted a few times. The genes are TRBV7-2 and TRBJ2-5; unclear D gene. The V and J ends lost 0 bases and 1 base respectively, with 12 bases between them. The CDR3 length is 16 residues. The germline CDR1 and CDR2 sequences are SGHTA and FQGNSA. CDR3 sequence (DNA): TGTGCCAGCAGCTTAGCAAGTACTGGCGGCCAAGAGACCCAGTACTTC. Protein: CASSLASTGGQETQYF.

This clonotype was picked up a small number of times. This rearrangement joins TRBV5-4 to TRBJ1-1, with a tentative D call TRBD1 (6 bases). This CDR3 contains 13 residues. The germline V gene encodes CDR1 SGHNT and CDR2 YYREEE (reference sequence). V was shortened by 1 base and J by 6 bases, with 10 bases between the two germline ends. The chain's CDR3 is CASSLYRAAEAFF. CDR3 sequence (DNA): TGTGCCAGCAGCTTGTACAGGGCCGCTGAAGCTTTCTTT.

This clonotype was seen a few times. V and J are TRBV20-1 and TRBJ1-3; D unclear. Per the germline V gene, CDR1 is DFQATT and CDR2 is SNEGSKA (reference sequence). This CDR3 spans 14 amino acids. V lost 6 bases and J 0 bases, leaving 12 bases between the germline ends. Here the CDR3 DNA reads TGCAGTGCCCCAGACACGAGCTCTGGAAACACCATATATTTT. Amino acids: CSAPDTSSGNTIYF.

This clonotype has ten or more counts. V usage is TRBV5-1 and J usage is TRBJ2-7; D is unclear. CDR1 and CDR2 from the germline V gene are SGHRS and YFSETQ. V was clipped by 5 bases and J by 3 bases, with 15 bases between them. The CDR3 runs to 14 residues. CDR3 amino acids: CASRAGPENYEQYF. The CDR3 DNA is TGCGCCAGCAGAGCCGGGCCCGAGAACTACGAGCAGTACTTC.

With respect to this clonotype: A much more abundant neighbour one base away suggests this may be a read error. The V call is TRBV6-1, the J call TRBJ2-1; no reliable D call. The germline gives CDR1 MNHNS, CDR2 SASEGT. The CDR3 length is 15 residues. The CDR3 DNA is TGTGCCAGCAGTGGGCTACCATTATCCTACAATGAGCAGTCCTTC. Translating gives CASSGLPLSYNEQSF.

This clonotype was observed a handful of times. The chain combines TRBV24-1 with TRBJ2-1, with TRBD2 matching over 9 bases. J lost 2 bases, V lost 3 bases, and 10 bases had no gene match. The germline V gene encodes CDR1 KGHDR and CDR2 SFDVKD. The CDR3 is 18 amino acids. CDR3 DNA sequence: TGTGCCACCAGTGATCCACACGGGGCTAGCGGGGCCTACAATGAGCAGTTCTTC. Its protein product is CATSDPHGASGAYNEQFF.

Many counts were recorded for this clonotype. The chain carries TRBV9 and TRBJ2-7; D is undetermined. In germline, CDR1 is SGDLS, CDR2 YYNGEE. V lost 4 bases, J lost 2 bases, and 10 bases lay in between. This CDR3 is 13 amino acids long. CDR3 nucleotide sequence: TGTGCCAGCAGCCCCCCGAGCACCTACGAGCAGTACTTC. The encoded protein is CASSPPSTYEQYF.

Concerning this clonotype itself: A much more abundant neighbour one base away suggests this may be a read error. V gene TRBV24-1 combines with J gene TRBJ2-3, with D maybe TRBD2 (6 bases). Germline V gene sequence: CDR1 KGHDR, CDR2 SFDVKD. The CDR3 consists of 14 residues. V was pared by 2 bases and J by 10 bases, with 15 bases between. In DNA, the CDR3 is TGTGCCACCAGTGATTACGGGGGATCATATGCGCAGTATTTT. It codes for CATSDYGGSYAQYF.

At least ten counts were recorded for this clonotype. The CDR3 nucleotides read TGCAGCGTTCAAACTACCTACGAGCAGTACTTC. Its protein is CSVQTTYEQYF. The rearrangement joins TRBV29-1 to TRBJ2-7; the D is unclear. The CDR3 is made up of 11 amino acids. The V end lost 5 bases, the J end lost 2 bases, and 7 bases lay between the germline ends. Germline CDR1 is SQVTM and CDR2 is ANQGSEA.

This clonotype came up many times. The rearrangement joins TRBV12-3 or TRBV12-4 to TRBJ2-2, with D possibly TRBD2 on 6 matching bases. The CDR3 spans 16 residues. With 5 bases removed from V and 6 bases from J, the gap between germline ends came to 19 bases. The CDR3: CASSVLGREVSGELFF. The CDR3 DNA follows: TGTGCCAGCAGTGTACTGGGCAGGGAGGTTTCCGGGGAGCTGTTTTTT.

The CDR3 protein is CASTPSGGVSGANVLTF. The CDR3, as DNA: TGCGCCAGCACGCCGTCGGGAGGGGTTTCTGGGGCCAACGTCCTGACTTTC. This rearrangement joins TRBV5-1 to TRBJ2-6; TRBD2 matches at 8 bases. Germline CDR1 and CDR2: SGHRS and YFSETQ. This CDR3 comprises 17 residues. V lost 6 bases to trimming and J lost 1 base; unmatched junction nucleotides: 9.

This clonotype was counted many times. The genes are TRBV20-1 and TRBJ1-5, with unresolved D. Germline V gives CDR1 DFQATT, CDR2 SNEGSKA (reference sequence). Trimming stripped 3 bases from V and 6 bases from J, with 15 bases between. The CDR3 extends over 14 amino acids. CDR3 sequence (DNA): TGCAGTGCTAGCCAAGCGGTCCGGTTTCAGCCCCAGCATTTT. This translates into CSASQAVRFQPQHF.

The chain links TRBV20-1 to TRBJ1-4; 9 nucleotides align to TRBD1. Trimming took 0 bases from V and 8 from J; bases not matched to a gene: 7. The CDR3 runs to 15 residues. Germline CDR1 is DFQATT and CDR2 is SNEGSKA (reference sequence). The CDR3 DNA follows: TGCAGTGCTAGAGAAGACAGGGGGAAAGGAGAAAAACTGTTTTTT. Translated, it gives CSAREDRGKGEKLFF.

Many counts were recorded for this clonotype. This rearrangement joins TRBV6-1 to TRBJ2-7; D not certain. V lost 6 bases, J lost 4 bases, and 16 bases lay in between. The CDR3 contains 14 residues. The germline CDR1 and CDR2 sequences are MNHNS and SASEGT. CDR3 protein: CASSKREYLYEQYF. For the CDR3, the DNA is TGTGCCAGCAGCAAACGAGAGTATCTTTACGAGCAGTACTTC.